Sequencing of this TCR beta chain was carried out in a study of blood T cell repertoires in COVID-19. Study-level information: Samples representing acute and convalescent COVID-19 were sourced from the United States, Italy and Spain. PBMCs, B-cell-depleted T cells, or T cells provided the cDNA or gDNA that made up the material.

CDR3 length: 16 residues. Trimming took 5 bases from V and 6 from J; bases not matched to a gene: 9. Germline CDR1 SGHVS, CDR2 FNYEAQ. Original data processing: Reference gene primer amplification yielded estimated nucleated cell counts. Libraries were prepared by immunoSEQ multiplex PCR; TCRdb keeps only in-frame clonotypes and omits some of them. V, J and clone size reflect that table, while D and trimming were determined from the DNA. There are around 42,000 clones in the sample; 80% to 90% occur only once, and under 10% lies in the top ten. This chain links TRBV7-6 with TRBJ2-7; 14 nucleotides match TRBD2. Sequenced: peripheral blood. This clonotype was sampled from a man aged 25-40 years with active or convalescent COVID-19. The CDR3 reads CASSLRLAGGLPEQYF. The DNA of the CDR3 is TGTGCCAGCAGCCTACGACTAGCGGGGGGGTTACCCGAGCAGTACTTC.